Listed below are T cell receptor beta chains from one sample, sequenced in a study of a mutant IDH1 vaccine in newly diagnosed glioma. Their antigens remain unidentified. The protocol was immunoSEQ multiplex PCR, while the TCRdb copy is restricted to in-frame clones and leaves out a portion. The table includes around 53,000 clones, approximately 84% detected once. Sequencing was performed on PBMCs, taken from a glioma patient whose treatment included an IDH1 peptide vaccine. These receptors originate from a woman in her thirties with glioma. Some clones in this sample may be carry-over from other donors' samples. The CDR3 runs from the conserved cysteine through the conserved F or W. The D gene is left open where the match is weak. Expanded clones get a size class; other rows say once, few or many, or leave the size out.

TRBJ2-6	NA	TRBV15	NA	TGTGCCACCAGCAGAGATCAAGGGCGATTCTCTGGGGCCAACGTCCTGACTTTC	CATSRDQGRFSGANVLTF
TRBJ1-1	NA	TRBV9	NA	TGTGCCAGCAGCGTAGGGGGGGACACTGAAGCTTTCTTT	CASSVGGDTEAFF
TRBJ1-2	NA	TRBV9	NA	TGTGCCAGCACCCCCGGCGGCTATGGCTACACCTTC	CASTPGGYGYTF
TRBJ1-4	TRBD1	TRBV18	once	TGTGCCAGCTCATCGAATCAGGGGGGCCGCTCAAAACTGTTTTTT	CASSSNQGGRSKLFF
TRBJ1-1	NA	TRBV21-1	few	TGTGCCAGCAGCAAAGAGACGGAAAGGGATCTGACTGAAGCTTTCTTT	CASSKETERDLTEAFF
TRBJ1-2	NA	TRBV27	NA	TGTGCCAGCAGTTTATCGGGGAGGTCCTATGGCTACACCTTC	CASSLSGRSYGYTF
TRBJ1-5	NA	TRBV7-8	once	TGTGCCAGCAGCTTCGACGTGGGGCCCCAGCATTTT	CASSFDVGPQHF
TRBJ2-7	TRBD2	TRBV18	NA	TGTGCCAGCTCACCGCAACCAGCGGGGGAGCAGTACTTC	CASSPQPAGEQYF
TRBJ2-2	NA	TRBV11-2	NA	TGTGCCAGCAGCTTAGCAGAGTGGGTTGGCACCGGGGAGCTGTTTTTT	CASSLAEWVGTGELFF
TRBJ2-5	NA	TRBV6-5	NA	TGTGCCTCCCGGAAGGGAGGCCAAGAGACCCAGTACTTC	CASRKGGQETQYF
TRBJ1-2	NA	TRBV11-2	NA	TGTGCCAGCAGCTTAGATGGCTACAGGGTAGACTATGGCTACACCTTC	CASSLDGYRVDYGYTF
TRBJ1-1	NA	TRBV21-1	NA	TGTGCCAGCAGCAAAAAGGGCAACACTGAAGCTTTCTTT	CASSKKGNTEAFF
TRBJ1-1	TRBD1	TRBV7-9	once	TGTGCCAGCAGCTCCATTGGACAGGGAACGAACACTGAAGCTTTCTTT	CASSSIGQGTNTEAFF
TRBJ1-5	NA	TRBV19	NA	TGTGCCAGTAGTAACGGGGCCGGGCAGCCCCAGCATTTT	CASSNGAGQPQHF
TRBJ2-7	TRBD1	TRBV4-1	NA	TGCGCCAGCAGCCGACTTGGACAGGGGGCAGACGAGCAGTACTTC	CASSRLGQGADEQYF
TRBJ1-1	NA	TRBV2	few	TGTGCCAGCAGTGTTGAAAGGGGAGGGACGGGCACTGAAGCTTTCTTT	CASSVERGGTGTEAFF
TRBJ2-2	NA	TRBV25-1	NA	TGTGCCAGCAGTGATGGGGATTCCGGGGAGCTGTTTTTT	CASSDGDSGELFF
TRBJ2-7	NA	TRBV19	NA	TGTGCCAGTAGTATCGGTGGCTACGAGCAGTACTTC	CASSIGGYEQYF
TRBJ2-2	TRBD2	TRBV10-1	once	TGCGCCAGCAGTAGCGGGGATGACACCGGGGAGCTGTTTTTT	CASSSGDDTGELFF
TRBJ2-7	NA	TRBV18	NA	TGTGCCAGCTCACCGGGGGATGAGTTTAGGGCTAGAGAGCAGTACTTC	CASSPGDEFRAREQYF
TRBJ2-1	TRBD1	TRBV9	NA	TGTGCCAGCAGCGTGGAGACAGGGCCAAGGTCCTACAATGAGCAGTTCTTC	CASSVETGPRSYNEQFF
TRBJ1-2	TRBD1	TRBV7-9	once	TGTGCCAGCAGTTTCACCCGGGACAGGGATGACTACACCTTC	CASSFTRDRDDYTF
TRBJ2-4	TRBD2	TRBV9	NA	TGTGCCAGCAGCGTAGGGGGAGGGGTAGGCAAAAACATTCAGTACTTC	CASSVGGGVGKNIQYF
TRBJ1-2	TRBD1	TRBV6-6	NA	TGTGCCAGCAGTTACGGAGGGACAGACTATGGCTACACCTTC	CASSYGGTDYGYTF
TRBJ2-1	TRBD1	TRBV18	NA	TGTGCCAGCTCACCAAAAGCCTTGACAGGGTATGAGCAGTTCTTC	CASSPKALTGYEQFF
TRBJ2-2	TRBD2	TRBV5-8	NA	TGTGCCAGCAGCTGGGGGACTAGTTCCGACACCGGGGAGCTGTTTTTT	CASSWGTSSDTGELFF